This TCR beta chain came from a study of T cell repertoires in cytomegalovirus infection. The wider study: It was the public TCR beta signatures that indicated both CMV infection and matching HLA type. Study-wide results and limits: CMV carriers having the relevant HLA were flagged by cumulative public TCR beta family frequency. Dominant in the ex vivo response were TCR beta clonotypes restricted by HLA-C and specific for CMV.

V was clipped by 2 bases and J by 5 bases, with 6 bases between them. Germline V gives CDR1 SGHRS, CDR2 YFSETQ. CDR3 length equals 12 residues. MiXCR, applied by TCRdb to the reads, yields one record per CDR3 protein. The sample holds some 220,000 distinct CDR3 sequences, about 7% seen once. Notes on this clonotype: No antigen is known for it.

The origin of this receptor is a human donor in good health (CMV status not recorded). Some clones in this sample may be carry-over from other donors' samples. Sequencing was done on a sample of PBMCs. The V and J genes are TRBV5-1 and TRBJ2-3; maybe TRBD2 (5 bases). CDR3: CASSFREDTQYF. CDR3 in DNA: TGCGCCAGCAGCTTCCGGGAAGATACGCAGTATTTT. Combining the CDR3 with reference TRBV5-1 and TRBJ2-3 gives the whole variable domain KAGVTQTPRYLIKTRGQQVTLSCSPISGHRSVSWYQQTPGQGLQFLFEYFSETQRNKGNFPGRFSGRQFSNSRSEMNVSTLELGDSALYLCASSFREDTQYFGPGTRLTVL.